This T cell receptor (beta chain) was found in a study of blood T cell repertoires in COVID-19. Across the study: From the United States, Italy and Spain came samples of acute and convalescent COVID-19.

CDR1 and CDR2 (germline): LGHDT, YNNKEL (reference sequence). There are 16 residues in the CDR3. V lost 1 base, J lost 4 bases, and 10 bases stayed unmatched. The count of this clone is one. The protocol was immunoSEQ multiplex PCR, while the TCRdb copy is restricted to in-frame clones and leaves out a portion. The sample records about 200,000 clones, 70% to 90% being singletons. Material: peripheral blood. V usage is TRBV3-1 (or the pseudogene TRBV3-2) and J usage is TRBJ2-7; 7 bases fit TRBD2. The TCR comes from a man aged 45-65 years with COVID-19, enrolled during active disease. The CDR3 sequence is CASSQGGRTRFYEQYF. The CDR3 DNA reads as TGTGCCAGCAGCCAAGGGGGCCGGACTAGGTTTTACGAGCAGTACTTC.